A single sample is the source of the 27 T cell receptor beta chains below, sequenced in a study of CXCR3-negative and CXCR3-positive naive CD8 T cells. UMI-labeled 5' RACE yielded the TRB cDNA libraries. For each CDR3 protein, TCRdb gives one entry from its re-call of the 5' RACE reads, without DNA. In all, the sample yields about 40,000 distinct CDR3 sequences. Sequencing used memory CD8+ T cells from blood. The receptors were gathered from a human donor in good health. Some clones in this sample may be carry-over from other donors' samples.

V is TRBV6-4 and J is TRBJ2-1; lacking DNA, the TRBD1 call made by TCRdb goes unchecked. Germline CDR1 is MRHNA and CDR2 is SNTAGT. The length of the CDR3 is 13 residues. The CDR3: CASSDGTENEQFF.

The chain carries TRBV28 and TRBJ2-7; TCRdb's D call, TRBD2, is unchecked because there is no DNA. Germline assignment: CDR1 MDHEN and CDR2 SYDVKM. The CDR3 sequence is 14 residues long. The CDR3 here is CASSWGLAGVEQYF.

V usage is TRBV19 and J usage is TRBJ2-1; TCRdb's D call, TRBD2, is unchecked because there is no DNA. This CDR3 comprises 13 residues. CDR1 is LNHDA and CDR2 is SQIVND in the germline V gene (reference sequence). The CDR3 loop is CASSWGVGNEQFF. The full variable domain, rest sourced from reference TRBV19 and TRBJ2-1, is DGGITQSPKYLFRKEGQNVTLSCEQNLNHDAMYWYRQDPGQGLRLIYYSQIVNDFQKGDIAEGYSVSREKKESFPLTVTSAQKNPTAFYLCASSWGVGNEQFFGPGTRLTVL.

The rearrangement links TRBV5-1 to TRBJ1-1. The CDR3 has 12 amino acids. The germline V gene encodes CDR1 SGHRS and CDR2 YFSETQ. The chain's CDR3 is CASSLSPAEAFF.

V is TRBV4-1 and J is TRBJ1-2; the D gene TCRdb calls, TRBD1, cannot be checked with no DNA. The CDR3 covers 15 residues. Looked up from germline, CDR1 is MGHRA and CDR2 is YSYEKL. The CDR3 spells CASSQGTGANYGYTF.

This rearrangement joins TRBV7-3 to TRBJ1-1. The CDR3 extends over 13 amino acids. Germline V gene sequence: CDR1 SGHTA, CDR2 FQGTGA. CDR3 amino acids: CASSFMGNTEAFF.

CDR3 residues: CASSQVPGTNYGYTF. The genes are TRBV4-3 and TRBJ1-2; the TCRdb D gene call, TRBD1, has no DNA to confirm it. This CDR3 comprises 15 residues. From germline, CDR1 is LGHNA and CDR2 YSLEER.

This chain joins TRBV15 and TRBJ1-2; TCRdb's D call of TRBD1 is untestable without DNA. CDR1 is LNHNV and CDR2 is YYDKDF in the germline V gene (reference sequence). This CDR3 contains 15 residues. The CDR3 loop is CATSNPGTANYGYTF.

This chain uses TRBV15 with TRBJ2-2. The CDR3 contains 14 residues. Germline CDR1 is LNHNV and CDR2 is YYDKDF (reference sequence). CDR3 sequence reads: CATSRKTETGELFF.

The V gene is TRBV20-1, the J gene TRBJ2-1. The germline CDR1 and CDR2 sequences are DFQATT and SNEGSKA (reference sequence). The CDR3 covers 13 residues. This CDR3 reads CSARDLFGHEQFF.

This sequence joins TRBV21-1 and TRBJ1-4. TRBV21-1 is deemed a pseudogene. This CDR3 has 17 amino acids. CDR3 protein: CASSTELWKVPLEKLFF.

The genes are TRBV2 and TRBJ2-1; the TRBD1 assignment by TCRdb is unverifiable without DNA. There are 15 residues in the CDR3. CDR1 is SNHLY, CDR2 FYNNEI, per germline. CDR3 residues: CASSEAGQTYNEQFF.

The chain links TRBV9 to TRBJ2-7. CDR1 and CDR2 from the germline V gene are SGDLS and YYNGEE. The CDR3 covers 14 residues. CDR3 sequence reads: CASSETGVPYEQYF. Drawing the rest from reference TRBV9 and TRBJ2-7, the complete variable domain is DSGVTQTPKHLITATGQRVTLRCSPRSGDLSVYWYQQSLDQGLQFLIQYYNGEERAKGNILERFSAQQFPDLHSELNLSSLELGDSALYFCASSETGVPYEQYFGPGTRLTVT.

V gene TRBV7-9 combines with J gene TRBJ2-3; without DNA, the TCRdb call of TRBD2 cannot be checked. This CDR3 comprises 16 residues. Germline CDR1 and CDR2: SEHNR and FQNEAQ (reference sequence). The chain's CDR3 is CASSLVSRGGPDTQYF.

The rearrangement links TRBV7-9 to TRBJ2-1; TCRdb's D call, TRBD2, is unchecked because there is no DNA. Looked up from germline, CDR1 is SEHNR and CDR2 is FQNEAQ (reference sequence). The CDR3 sequence is 15 residues long. The CDR3 region is CASSLFGRDYNEQFF.

The V and J genes are TRBV7-9 and TRBJ2-1; the TCRdb D gene call, TRBD1, has no DNA to confirm it. CDR3 length equals 15 residues. The germline V gene encodes CDR1 SEHNR and CDR2 FQNEAQ (reference sequence). CDR3 protein: CASSLGAYRGDEQFF. The variable domain in full, with the rest retrieved from reference TRBV7-9 and TRBJ2-1, is DTGVSQNPRHKITKRGQNVTFRCDPISEHNRLYWYRQTLGQGPEFLTYFQNEAQLEKSRLLSDRFSAERPKGSFSTLEIQRTEQGDSAMYLCASSLGAYRGDEQFFGPGTRLTVL.

The CDR3 loop reads CASTRGRRSTDTQYF. The rearrangement joins TRBV21-1 to TRBJ2-3; TCRdb outputs TRBD1, but without DNA this stays unchecked. TRBV21-1 is a listed pseudogene. The CDR3 spans 15 residues.

The V gene is TRBV6-5, the J gene TRBJ2-1. CDR3 length: 14 amino acids. The germline V gene has CDR1 MNHEY and CDR2 SVGAGI. Here the CDR3 reads CASSTGGSYNEQFF.

The chain couples TRBV7-9 to TRBJ2-2; the TRBD2 assignment by TCRdb is unverifiable without DNA. This CDR3 comprises 17 residues. Germline V gene sequence: CDR1 SEHNR, CDR2 FQNEAQ (reference sequence). CDR3 in amino acids: CASSPGLAGTNTGELFF. Supplemented by reference TRBV7-9 and TRBJ2-2, the full variable domain reads DTGVSQNPRHKITKRGQNVTFRCDPISEHNRLYWYRQTLGQGPEFLTYFQNEAQLEKSRLLSDRFSAERPKGSFSTLEIQRTEQGDSAMYLCASSPGLAGTNTGELFFGEGSRLTVL.

The V and J genes are TRBV29-1 and TRBJ1-2; TCRdb selects TRBD1, and the lack of DNA leaves this call unchecked. The CDR3 runs 13 residues. Germline V gives CDR1 SQVTM, CDR2 ANQGSEA. The CDR3 spells CSVLTWTGYGYTF. Full variable domain (rest looked up from reference TRBV29-1 and TRBJ1-2): SAVISQKPSRDICQRGTSLTIQCQVDSQVTMMFWYRQQPGQSLTLIATANQGSEATYESGFVIDKFPISRPNLTFSTLTVSNMSPEDSSIYLCSVLTWTGYGYTFGSGTRLTVV.

V is TRBV23-1 and J is TRBJ2-7; TCRdb gives TRBD1 as the D gene, but with no DNA this cannot be confirmed. TRBV23-1 belongs to the ORF category, with a function that is uncertain. The length of the CDR3 is 13 residues. The CDR3 loop reads CASSRDRPREQYF.

V and J are TRBV12-5 and TRBJ2-2; TCRdb outputs TRBD1, but without DNA this stays unchecked. Germline loops: CDR1 LGHNT, CDR2 FRNRAP. The CDR3 is 13 residues long. CDR3 protein: CASGPPNTGELFF.

The CDR3 sequence: CASSLAGFPGQGYEQYF. The chain links TRBV7-9 to TRBJ2-7; checking the TCRdb D call of TRBD1 is not possible without DNA. Germline assignment: CDR1 SEHNR and CDR2 FQNEAQ (reference sequence). The CDR3 covers 17 residues.

This chain connects TRBV9 to TRBJ2-3; TCRdb's assignment of TRBD2 cannot be checked, as there is no DNA. This CDR3 contains 15 residues. Per the germline V gene, CDR1 is SGDLS and CDR2 is YYNGEE. The CDR3 here is CASSGSGGMADTQYF. The entire variable domain, with the rest obtained from reference TRBV9 and TRBJ2-3, is as follows: DSGVTQTPKHLITATGQRVTLRCSPRSGDLSVYWYQQSLDQGLQFLIQYYNGEERAKGNILERFSAQQFPDLHSELNLSSLELGDSALYFCASSGSGGMADTQYFGPGTRLTVL.

The J gene is TRBJ1-1, the V gene TRBV20-1. This CDR3 has 14 residues. The germline gives CDR1 DFQATT, CDR2 SNEGSKA (reference sequence). The CDR3 here is CSARDQLWDTEAFF.

The chain's CDR3 is CSVETGLAEAFF. V usage is TRBV29-1 and J usage is TRBJ1-1; TCRdb's D gene call, TRBD1, goes unchecked for lack of DNA. The CDR3 length is 12 residues. The germline V gene encodes CDR1 SQVTM and CDR2 ANQGSEA.

The rearrangement links TRBV2 to TRBJ2-2; the TCRdb D gene call, TRBD1, has no DNA to confirm it. CDR3 size: 18 residues. CDR1 SNHLY and CDR2 FYNNEI come from the germline V gene. The CDR3 protein is CASSESADTLTNTGELFF.